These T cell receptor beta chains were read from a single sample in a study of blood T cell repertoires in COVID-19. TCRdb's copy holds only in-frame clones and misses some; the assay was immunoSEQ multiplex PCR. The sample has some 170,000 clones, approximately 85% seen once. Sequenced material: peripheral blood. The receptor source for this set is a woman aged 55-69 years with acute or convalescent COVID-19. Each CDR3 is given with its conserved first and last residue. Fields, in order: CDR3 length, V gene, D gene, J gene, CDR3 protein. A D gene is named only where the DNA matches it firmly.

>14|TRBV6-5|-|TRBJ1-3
CASSYSAGRDTIYF
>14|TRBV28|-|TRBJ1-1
CASSLSSDRGKAFF
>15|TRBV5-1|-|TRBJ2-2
CASSFSLGNTGELFF
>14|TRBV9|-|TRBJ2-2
CASSRGTVTGELFF
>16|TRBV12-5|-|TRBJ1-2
CASGLVPAGLNYGYTF
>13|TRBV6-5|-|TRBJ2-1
CASSYPGPGEQFF
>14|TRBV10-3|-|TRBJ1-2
CAITLEERASGYTF
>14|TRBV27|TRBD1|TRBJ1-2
CASSRDSYNYGYTF
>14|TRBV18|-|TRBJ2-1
CASSQASSYNEQFF
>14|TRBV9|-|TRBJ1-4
CASSPHGIGEKLFF
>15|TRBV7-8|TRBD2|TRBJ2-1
CASSRGRLADNEQFF
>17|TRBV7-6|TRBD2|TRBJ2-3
CASSSRLAEHSTDTQYF
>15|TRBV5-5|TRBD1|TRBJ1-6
CASSSLGTVESPLHF
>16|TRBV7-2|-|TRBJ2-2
CASSKRSLAITGELFF
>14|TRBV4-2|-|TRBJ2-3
CASSQVAIWDTQYF
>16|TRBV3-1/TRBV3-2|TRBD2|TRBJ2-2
CASSPRLAGGNGELFF
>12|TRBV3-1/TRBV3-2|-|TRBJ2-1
CASSRLDNEQFF
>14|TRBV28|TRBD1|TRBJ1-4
CASSLSTGYEKLFF
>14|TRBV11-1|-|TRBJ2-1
CASSLLDKINEQFF
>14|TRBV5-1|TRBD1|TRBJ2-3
CASSTDRAADTQYF
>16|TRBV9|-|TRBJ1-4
CASSVGLGGSNEKLFF
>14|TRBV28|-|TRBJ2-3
CATRRLAGTDTQYF
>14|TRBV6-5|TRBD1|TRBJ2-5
CASTGQGGRETQYF
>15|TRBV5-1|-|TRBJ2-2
CASSWGGLDTGELFF
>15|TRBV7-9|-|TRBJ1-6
CASSLEGQKNSPLHF
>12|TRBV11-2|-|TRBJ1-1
CASRQQNTEAFF
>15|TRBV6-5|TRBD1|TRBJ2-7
CASLRDRARFEEQYF
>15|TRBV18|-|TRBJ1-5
CASSPGFPGDQPQHF
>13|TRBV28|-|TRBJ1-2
CASRLGGNYGYTF
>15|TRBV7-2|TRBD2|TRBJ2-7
CASSLSGRFSYEQYF
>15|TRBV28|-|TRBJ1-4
CASSLGGGGNEKLFF
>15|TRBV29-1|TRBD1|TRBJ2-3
CSVDSRDRVTDTQYF
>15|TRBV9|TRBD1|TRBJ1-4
CASSVGDSREEKLFF
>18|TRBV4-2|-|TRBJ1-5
CASSQDGSGGASNQPQHF
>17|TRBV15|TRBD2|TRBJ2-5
CATSRELAGNLQETQYF
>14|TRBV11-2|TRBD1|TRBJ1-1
CASSRDRVNTEAFF